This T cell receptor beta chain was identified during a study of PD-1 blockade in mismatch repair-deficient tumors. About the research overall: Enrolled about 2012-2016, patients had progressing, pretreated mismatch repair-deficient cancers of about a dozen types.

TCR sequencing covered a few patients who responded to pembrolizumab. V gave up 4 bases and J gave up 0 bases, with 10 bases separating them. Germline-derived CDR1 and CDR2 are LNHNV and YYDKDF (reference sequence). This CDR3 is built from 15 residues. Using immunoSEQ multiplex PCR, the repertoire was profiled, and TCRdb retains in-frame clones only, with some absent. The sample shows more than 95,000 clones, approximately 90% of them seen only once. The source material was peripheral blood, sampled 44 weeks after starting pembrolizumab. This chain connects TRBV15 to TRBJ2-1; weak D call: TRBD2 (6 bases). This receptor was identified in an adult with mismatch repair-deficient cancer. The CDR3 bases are TGTGCCACCAGCATGGACGGGAGCTCCTACAATGAGCAGTTCTTC. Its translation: CATSMDGSSYNEQFF.